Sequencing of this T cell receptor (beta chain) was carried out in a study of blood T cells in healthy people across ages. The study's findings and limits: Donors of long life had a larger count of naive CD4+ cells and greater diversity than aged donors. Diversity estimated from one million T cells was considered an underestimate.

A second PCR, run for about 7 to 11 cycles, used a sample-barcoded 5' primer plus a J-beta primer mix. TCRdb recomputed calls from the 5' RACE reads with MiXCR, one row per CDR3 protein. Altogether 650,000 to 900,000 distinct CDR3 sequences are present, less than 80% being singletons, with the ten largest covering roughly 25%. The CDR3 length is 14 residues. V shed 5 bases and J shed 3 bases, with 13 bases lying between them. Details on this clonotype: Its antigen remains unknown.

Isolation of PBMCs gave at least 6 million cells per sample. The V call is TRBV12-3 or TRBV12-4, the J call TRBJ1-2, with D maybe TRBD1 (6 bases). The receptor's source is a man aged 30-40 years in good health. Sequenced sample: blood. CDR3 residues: CASSPPRTDYGYTF. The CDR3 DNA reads TGTGCCAGCAGTCCCCCCCGGACAGACTATGGCTACACCTTC.